These 8 T cell receptor beta chains came from one sample sequenced in a study of blood T cells in healthy people across ages. A sample-barcoded 5' primer and a J-beta primer mix were used in a second PCR of roughly 6 to 11 cycles. TCRdb reanalysed the 5' RACE reads using MiXCR and keeps one entry per CDR3 protein. In the table there are roughly 1,700,000 distinct CDR3 sequences, roughly 30% of which are singletons. The sample consisted of blood. These receptors were collected from a young woman in good health.

The chain joins TRBV12-3 or TRBV12-4 to TRBJ1-5; D might be TRBD1 (5 bases). The ends were cut back, 6 bases at V and 4 bases at J, with 13 bases in the middle. The length of the CDR3 is 14 residues. The CDR3 here is CASSTGAGNQPQHF. In DNA form, the CDR3 reads TGTGCCAGCAGCACCGGGGCGGGTAATCAGCCCCAGCATTTT.

This chain links TRBV2 with TRBJ1-1; D is unclear. The CDR3 totals 15 residues. Germline CDR1 SNHLY, CDR2 FYNNEI. The V and J ends lost 2 bases and 0 bases respectively, with 10 bases between them. The CDR3 is CASSESGHLNTEAFF. CDR3 bases: TGTGCCAGCAGTGAATCCGGGCATCTGAACACTGAAGCTTTCTTT.

The chain carries TRBV10-3 and TRBJ1-1, with a weak D call TRBD1 (6 bases). Deletions cut 3 bases from V and 4 bases from J, with 18 bases between. The CDR3 is 16 amino acids. The germline gives CDR1 ENHRY, CDR2 SYGVKD. The CDR3 sequence: CAISDPDQGWATEAFF. For the CDR3, the DNA is TGTGCCATCAGTGACCCCGATCAGGGGTGGGCCACTGAAGCTTTCTTT.

This clonotype was counted a single time. The V call is TRBV9, the J call TRBJ1-2; no definite D call. Trimming removed 0 bases from V and 4 bases from J, with 13 bases in between. CDR3 size: 15 residues. Germline lookup yields CDR1 SGDLS and CDR2 YYNGEE. In DNA, the CDR3 is TGTGCCAGCAGCGTAGGTACCCCAGACCTCTATGGCTACACCTTC. This sequence encodes CASSVGTPDLYGYTF. Variable domain in full (rest from reference TRBV9 and TRBJ1-2): DSGVTQTPKHLITATGQRVTLRCSPRSGDLSVYWYQQSLDQGLQFLIQYYNGEERAKGNILERFSAQQFPDLHSELNLSSLELGDSALYFCASSVGTPDLYGYTFGSGTRLTVV.

This clonotype occurred many times. The V and J genes are TRBV6-5 and TRBJ2-7; a possible D gene is TRBD2 (5 bases). CDR3 length: 13 residues. Trimming stripped 7 bases from V and 3 bases from J, with 13 bases between. Germline assignment: CDR1 MNHEY and CDR2 SVGAGI. The CDR3 coding sequence is TGTGCCAGCACGGAACCTGGAGGCTACGAGCAGTACTTC. This codes for CASTEPGGYEQYF.

The chain recombines TRBV19 with TRBJ2-3; D perhaps matches TRBD2 (6 bases). V dropped 10 bases and J dropped 6 bases, with 8 bases sitting between them. Germline loops: CDR1 LNHDA, CDR2 SQIVND (reference sequence). The CDR3 sequence is 10 residues long. CDR3 protein: CATEGDTQYF. The CDR3 DNA sequence: TGTGCCACGGAGGGGGATACGCAGTATTTT.

The chain carries TRBV5-1 and TRBJ2-5; TRBD2 aligns across 10 bases. Trimming removed 2 bases from V and 4 bases from J; junction bases left unmatched: 8. Looked up from germline, CDR1 is SGHRS and CDR2 is YFSETQ. The CDR3 has 16 residues. The CDR3 spells CASSLRKASGGETQYF. The DNA for the CDR3 is TGCGCCAGCAGCTTACGAAAAGCTAGCGGGGGAGAGACCCAGTACTTC. Full variable domain (outside the CDR3, taken from reference TRBV5-1 and TRBJ2-5): KAGVTQTPRYLIKTRGQQVTLSCSPISGHRSVSWYQQTPGQGLQFLFEYFSETQRNKGNFPGRFSGRQFSNSRSEMNVSTLELGDSALYLCASSLRKASGGETQYFGPGTRLLVL.

This chain connects TRBV5-1 to TRBJ1-1; 7 positions match TRBD1. Trimming at V came to 2 bases and at J to 4 bases, leaving 5 bases not matched to a gene. The germline V gene encodes CDR1 SGHRS and CDR2 YFSETQ. The CDR3 runs to 14 residues. DNA for the CDR3: TGCGCCAGCAGCTTTACAGGGGAGAGCACTGAAGCTTTCTTT. Translated, it gives CASSFTGESTEAFF.